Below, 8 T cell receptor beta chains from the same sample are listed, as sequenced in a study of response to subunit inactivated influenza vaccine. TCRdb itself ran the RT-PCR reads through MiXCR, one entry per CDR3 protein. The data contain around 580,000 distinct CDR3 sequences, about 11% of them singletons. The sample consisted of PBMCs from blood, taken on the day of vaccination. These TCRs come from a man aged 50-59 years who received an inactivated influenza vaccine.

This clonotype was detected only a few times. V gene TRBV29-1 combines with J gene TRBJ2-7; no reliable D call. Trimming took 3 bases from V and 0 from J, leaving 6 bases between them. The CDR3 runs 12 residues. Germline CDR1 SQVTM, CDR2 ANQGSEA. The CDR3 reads CSVEGFSYEQYF. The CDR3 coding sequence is TGCAGCGTTGAGGGCTTCTCCTACGAGCAGTACTTC.

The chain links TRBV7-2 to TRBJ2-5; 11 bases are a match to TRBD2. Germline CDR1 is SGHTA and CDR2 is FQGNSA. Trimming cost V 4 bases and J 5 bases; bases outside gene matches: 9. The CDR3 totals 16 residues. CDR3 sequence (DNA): TGTGCCAGCAGCTCGACCTATAGCGGGGGGGTGGAGACCCAGTACTTC. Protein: CASSSTYSGGVETQYF.

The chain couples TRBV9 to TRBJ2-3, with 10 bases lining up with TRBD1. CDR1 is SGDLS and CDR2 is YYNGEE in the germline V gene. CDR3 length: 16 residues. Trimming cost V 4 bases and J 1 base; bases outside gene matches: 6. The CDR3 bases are TGTGCCAGCAGCCCCACCGGGACAGGGGGCACAGATACGCAGTATTTT. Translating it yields CASSPTGTGGTDTQYF.

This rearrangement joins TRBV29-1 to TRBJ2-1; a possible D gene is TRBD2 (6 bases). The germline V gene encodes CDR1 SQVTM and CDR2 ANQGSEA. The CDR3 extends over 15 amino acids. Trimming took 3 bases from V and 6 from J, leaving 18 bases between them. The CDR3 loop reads CSVERLGSSGNEQFF. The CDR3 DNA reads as TGCAGCGTTGAGAGACTCGGGAGTTCGGGCAATGAGCAGTTCTTC.

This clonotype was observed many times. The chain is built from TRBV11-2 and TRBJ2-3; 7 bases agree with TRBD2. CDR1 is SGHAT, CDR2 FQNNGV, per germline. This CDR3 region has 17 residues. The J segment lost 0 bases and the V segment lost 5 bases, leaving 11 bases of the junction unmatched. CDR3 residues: CASSDLSGILSTDTQYF. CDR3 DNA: TGTGCCAGCAGCGATTTAAGCGGGATCCTAAGCACAGATACGCAGTATTTT.

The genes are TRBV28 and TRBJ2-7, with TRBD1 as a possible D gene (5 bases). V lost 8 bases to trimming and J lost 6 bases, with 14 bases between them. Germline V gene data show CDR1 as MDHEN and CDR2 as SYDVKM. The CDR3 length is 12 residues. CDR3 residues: CASSFEGAEQYF. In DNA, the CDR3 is TGTGCCAGCTCCTTCGAAGGGGCCGAGCAGTACTTC.

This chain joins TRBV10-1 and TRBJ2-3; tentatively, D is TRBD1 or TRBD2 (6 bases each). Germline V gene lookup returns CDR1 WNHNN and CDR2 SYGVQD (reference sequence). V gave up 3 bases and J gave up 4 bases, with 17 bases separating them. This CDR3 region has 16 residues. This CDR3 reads CASSDSTWGAPDTQYF. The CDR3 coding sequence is TGCGCCAGCAGTGACTCGACCTGGGGGGCCCCAGATACGCAGTATTTT.

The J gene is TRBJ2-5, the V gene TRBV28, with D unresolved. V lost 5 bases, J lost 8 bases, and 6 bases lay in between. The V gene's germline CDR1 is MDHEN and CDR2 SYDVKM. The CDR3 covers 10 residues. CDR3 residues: CASSKRTQYF. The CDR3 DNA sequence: TGTGCCAGCAGTAAGAGAACCCAGTACTTC.